This T cell receptor beta chain was captured in a study of response to subunit inactivated influenza vaccine. General observations from the study: Authors suggested each seasonal flu vaccination may recruit only limited numbers of new T cells.

Using its own MiXCR run on the RT-PCR reads, TCRdb lists one record per CDR3 protein. This sample has 400,000 to 650,000 distinct CDR3 sequences, with around 7.7% found just once. V dropped 7 bases and J dropped 9; count of bases not matched to a gene: 24. Germline values: CDR1 MNHNS, CDR2 SASEGT. This CDR3 contains 18 residues. About this clonotype itself: As yet, its antigen is unknown.

This chain connects TRBV6-1 to TRBJ2-5; 9 nucleotides match TRBD1. The sequenced sample was PBMCs from blood, obtained roughly 24 months after vaccination. This sequence was found in a man in his fifties or sixties who received an inactivated influenza vaccine. The CDR3 is CASTTRPTGQGYQGAQYF. The DNA for the CDR3 is TGTGCCAGCACCACTCGACCCACGGGACAGGGCTATCAAGGGGCCCAGTACTTC.